These 26 T cell receptor beta chains came from one sample sequenced in a study of blood T cell repertoires in COVID-19. Some clones are missing from TCRdb's copy, which holds only in-frame ones; the method was immunoSEQ multiplex PCR. The top ten hold 6.4% of the sample, which has under 50,000 clones, under 95% seen once. Sequencing was performed on peripheral blood. Receptor source: a man between 65 and 85 years old with active COVID-19.

This clone has a single count. The chain couples TRBV9 to TRBJ1-3, with 8 bases fitting TRBD1. Trimming at V came to 3 bases and at J to 0 bases, leaving 5 bases not matched to a gene. The CDR3 consists of 16 residues. Per germline, CDR1 SGDLS and CDR2 YYNGEE. The CDR3: CASSATTGGSGNTIYF. Here the CDR3 DNA reads TGTGCCAGCAGCGCCACCACAGGGGGCTCTGGAAACACCATATATTTT.

V gene TRBV28 combines with J gene TRBJ1-2; unclear D gene. The CDR3 has 13 amino acids. Germline CDR1 MDHEN, CDR2 SYDVKM. V was shortened by 3 bases and J by 2 bases, with 7 bases between the two germline ends. CDR3 nucleotides: TGTGCCAGCAGTTTGGGCAGAAACTATGGCTACACCTTC. Protein: CASSLGRNYGYTF.

This chain joins TRBV7-2 and TRBJ2-7; 11 nucleotides align to TRBD2. The CDR3 consists of 14 residues. Per germline, CDR1 SGHTA and CDR2 FQGNSA. After removal of 4 bases from V and 4 bases from J, the junction contained 3 bases not matched to a gene. The CDR3: CASSSLAGAYEQYF. CDR3 sequence (DNA): TGTGCCAGCAGCTCACTAGCGGGGGCTTACGAGCAGTACTTC.

The V gene is TRBV6-5, the J gene TRBJ1-5; 7 bases fit TRBD1. Germline V gene sequence: CDR1 MNHEY, CDR2 SVGAGI. V lost 4 bases to trimming and J lost 2 bases; unmatched junction nucleotides: 8. The CDR3 has 16 amino acids. CDR3 residues: CASSFNTGVGNQPQHF. The CDR3, as DNA: TGTGCCAGCAGTTTCAATACAGGGGTTGGCAATCAGCCCCAGCATTTT.

In DNA form, the CDR3 reads TGCGCCAGCAGCCAAGGAACCTGGACAGGGGATTTGGGCACTGAAGCTTTCTTT. As protein: CASSQGTWTGDLGTEAFF. V and J are TRBV4-3 and TRBJ1-1, with 9 bases that match TRBD1. Germline values: CDR1 LGHNA, CDR2 YSLEER. This CDR3 comprises 18 residues. V trimming: 1 base; J trimming: 4 bases; junction bases outside the gene matches: 13.

This chain joins TRBV4-1 and TRBJ1-5; TRBD1 matches at 10 bases. The trim removed 1 base at V and 6 bases at J, leaving 6 bases unmatched. The CDR3 runs to 16 residues. The germline gives CDR1 MGHRA, CDR2 YSYEKL. This CDR3 reads CASSQGGDRGTQPQHF. The CDR3 DNA sequence: TGCGCCAGCAGCCAAGGCGGGGACAGGGGAACTCAGCCCCAGCATTTT.

The rearrangement uses TRBV4-3 and TRBJ1-6; D uncertain. The CDR3 extends over 15 amino acids. Germline CDR1 and CDR2: LGHNA and YSLEER. Trimming removed 0 bases from V and 3 bases from J, with 6 bases in between. CDR3: CASSQERGYNSPLHF. DNA for the CDR3: TGCGCCAGCAGCCAAGAAAGAGGCTATAATTCACCCCTCCACTTT.

The rearrangement uses TRBV5-8 and TRBJ1-5; D is perhaps TRBD1 (6 bases). Germline CDR1 SGHTS, CDR2 YDEGEE. Trimming stripped 4 bases from V and 11 bases from J, with 19 bases between. The CDR3 is 14 amino acids. CDR3 nucleotides: TGTGCCAGCAGCAAGGACAGCATATTATTGGCCCAGCATTTT. This sequence encodes CASSKDSILLAQHF. Supplemented by reference TRBV5-8 and TRBJ1-5, the full variable domain reads EAGVTQSPTHLIKTRGQQATLRCSPISGHTSVYWYQQALGLGLQFLLWYDEGEERNRGNFPPRFSGRQFPNYSSELNVNALELEDSALYLCASSKDSILLAQHFGDGTRLSIL.

In this sample, this clone turned up once. V usage is TRBV29-1 and J usage is TRBJ1-1; 8 nucleotides agree with TRBD1. The CDR3 contains 14 residues. V shed 7 bases, J shed 1 base, and the junction held 8 bases outside the gene matches. Germline assignment: CDR1 SQVTM and CDR2 ANQGSEA. The CDR3 reads CSACTGGGNTEAFF. The CDR3 coding sequence is TGCAGCGCATGTACAGGGGGGGGGAACACTGAAGCTTTCTTT.

The chain joins TRBV10-3 to TRBJ2-3; D possibly corresponds to TRBD1 (5 bases). V shed 10 bases and J shed 4 bases, with 12 bases lying between them. The CDR3 loop spans 12 amino acids. The germline gives CDR1 ENHRY, CDR2 SYGVKD. CDR3 bases: TGTGCCACCTGGACAATCGCAGATACGCAGTATTTT. Translating gives CATWTIADTQYF.

The chain has TRBV5-4 and TRBJ2-3, with 8 bases that match TRBD2. CDR3 size: 14 residues. From germline, CDR1 is SGHNT and CDR2 YYREEE (reference sequence). The junction had 7 bases not matched to a gene; V was cut back by 5 bases and J by 5 bases. The CDR3 region has the DNA TGTGCCAGCAGTACCGGGGGGGCCCTAGATACGCAGTATTTT. It encodes CASSTGGALDTQYF.

V and J are TRBV28 and TRBJ1-6, with D unresolved. The germline gives CDR1 MDHEN, CDR2 SYDVKM. The CDR3 loop spans 12 amino acids. Trimming removed 8 bases from V and 6 bases from J, with 8 bases in between. The CDR3 DNA is TGTGCCAGCGACACACGTAATTCACCCCTCCACTTT. Its protein product is CASDTRNSPLHF.

The rearrangement links TRBV28 to TRBJ2-7; D is possibly TRBD1 (6 bases). The CDR3 loop spans 16 amino acids. V lost 3 bases and J 0 bases, leaving 15 bases between the germline ends. Germline CDR1 reads MDHEN; CDR2 reads SYDVKM. The CDR3 spells CASSFGTLSGSYEQYF. CDR3 DNA: TGTGCCAGCAGTTTCGGGACACTGTCAGGCTCCTACGAGCAGTACTTC.

V is TRBV5-6 and J is TRBJ2-5, with D perhaps TRBD2 (5 bases). Germline lookup yields CDR1 SGHDT and CDR2 YYEEEE. The CDR3 extends over 14 amino acids. V lost 3 bases and J 5 bases, leaving 14 bases between the germline ends. This CDR3 reads CASSSGPWEETQYF. The CDR3 DNA follows: TGTGCCAGCAGCTCTGGACCGTGGGAGGAGACCCAGTACTTC.

The V call is TRBV6-2 or TRBV6-3, the J call TRBJ2-1; D may be TRBD2 (6 bases). The CDR3 extends over 15 amino acids. V shed 0 bases and J shed 3 bases, with 9 bases lying between them. Germline CDR1 and CDR2: MNHEY and SVGEGT. CDR3 residues: CASSYSAGGYNEQFF. CDR3 DNA: TGTGCCAGCAGTTACTCGGCCGGGGGCTACAATGAGCAGTTCTTC.

This clone was seen once. The V gene is TRBV28, the J gene TRBJ2-7; 7 positions agree with TRBD2. The germline CDR1 and CDR2 sequences are MDHEN and SYDVKM. Trimming cost V 2 bases and J 2 bases; bases outside gene matches: 3. This CDR3 has 14 residues. As DNA, the CDR3 is TGTGCCAGCAGTTTAGTCCTAGCGGCCTACGAGCAGTACTTC. Its translation is CASSLVLAAYEQYF.

This clone appeared a few times. V gene TRBV30 combines with J gene TRBJ1-2; TRBD1 aligns across 8 bases. Germline V gene lookup returns CDR1 GTSNPN and CDR2 SVGIG (reference sequence). The CDR3 sequence is 14 residues long. V was pared by 4 bases and J by 3 bases, with 7 bases of the junction left unmatched. CDR3 nucleotide sequence: TGTGCCTGGATTGAGACAGGGGAGGACTATGGCTACACCTTC. This gives the protein CAWIETGEDYGYTF.

The J gene is TRBJ2-5, the V gene TRBV13; TRBD2 is a possible D gene (7 bases). Germline-derived CDR1 and CDR2 are PRHDT and FYEKMQ (reference sequence). The CDR3 is 15 residues long. Trimming shortened V by 3 bases and J by 2 bases, and 13 bases separated the two germline ends. This CDR3 is CASSFLGGAQETQYF. CDR3 coding DNA: TGTGCCAGCAGCTTCTTAGGGGGGGCTCAAGAGACCCAGTACTTC.

The chain is built from TRBV10-3 and TRBJ1-1, with 8 nucleotides matching TRBD1. Germline loops: CDR1 ENHRY, CDR2 SYGVKD. Germline trimming cut 6 bases from V and 1 base from J; bases unmatched to any gene: 4. The CDR3 is made up of 14 amino acids. The chain's CDR3 is CAIRDRAENTEAFF. The CDR3 DNA sequence: TGTGCCATCAGGGACAGGGCGGAGAACACTGAAGCTTTCTTT.

The chain employs TRBV28 and TRBJ1-1, with TRBD1 as a possible D gene (5 bases). This CDR3 is 13 amino acids long. Trimming removed 10 bases at V and 0 bases at J, with 12 bases between. In germline, CDR1 is MDHEN, CDR2 SYDVKM. The CDR3 nucleotides read TGTGCCACCGTTCGGGGGGTGAACACTGAAGCTTTCTTT. Amino acid sequence: CATVRGVNTEAFF.

Here the CDR3 reads CASSHDSPRVPHQETQYF. As DNA, the CDR3 is TGTGCCAGCAGCCATGACAGCCCTCGGGTCCCTCACCAAGAGACCCAGTACTTC. The chain couples TRBV7-9 to TRBJ2-5, with D tentatively TRBD1 (5 bases). Germline V gene data show CDR1 as SEHNR and CDR2 as FQNEAQ (reference sequence). The V end lost 5 bases, the J end lost 0 bases, and 22 bases lay between the germline ends. This CDR3 comprises 18 residues.

The chain has TRBV10-2 and TRBJ1-2; tentative D call: TRBD1 (5 bases). Looked up from germline, CDR1 is WSHSY and CDR2 is SAAADI. The ends were cut back, 3 bases at V and 8 bases at J, with 13 bases in the middle. The CDR3 loop spans 13 amino acids. CDR3 nucleotides: TGCGCCAGCAGTGAAGTGGACAATCGAGGCTACACCTTC. It yields the protein CASSEVDNRGYTF.

The CDR3: CASSPSQDNEQFF. CDR3 nucleotides: TGTGCCAGCTCACCCTCACAGGACAATGAGCAGTTCTTC. The V call is TRBV18, the J call TRBJ2-1; possibly TRBD1 for D (5 bases). V was clipped by 3 bases and J by 5 bases, with 8 bases between them. The CDR3 contains 13 residues. Germline CDR1 KGHSH, CDR2 LQKENI.

Only a few counts were recorded for this clone. The CDR3 region is CASSLGQSTEAFF. The CDR3, as DNA: TGTGCCAGCAGTCTAGGACAGAGCACTGAAGCTTTCTTT. The gene calls are TRBV2 and TRBJ1-1, with a tentative D call TRBD1 (6 bases). This CDR3 spans 13 amino acids. The germline gives CDR1 SNHLY, CDR2 FYNNEI. V lost 5 bases, J lost 4 bases, and 11 bases lay in between.

This chain uses TRBV18 with TRBJ2-5; perhaps TRBD2 as D (5 bases). Germline V gene data show CDR1 as KGHSH and CDR2 as LQKENI. V lost 1 base and J 3 bases, leaving 6 bases between the germline ends. This CDR3 has 13 amino acids. CDR3 DNA sequence: TGTGCCAGCTCACCACAGGGAGAAGAGACCCAGTACTTC. Amino acids: CASSPQGEETQYF.

The chain has TRBV28 and TRBJ1-1; 8 bases line up with TRBD1. Germline V gene lookup returns CDR1 MDHEN and CDR2 SYDVKM. This CDR3 contains 18 residues. After removal of 5 bases from V and 0 bases from J, the junction contained 14 bases not matched to a gene. CDR3 residues: CASSPRTGIILMNTEAFF. CDR3 bases: TGTGCCAGCAGTCCCCGGACAGGGATCATCCTCATGAACACTGAAGCTTTCTTT.